This T cell receptor beta chain was found in a study of blood T cell repertoires in COVID-19. Original data processing: Estimated nucleated cell counts came from reference gene primer amplification. Clones were sequenced by immunoSEQ multiplex PCR, and TCRdb holds only the in-frame ones, with some missing. V and J calls and clone size are as listed in that table; D and trimming were resolved from the DNA. The repertoire holds under 250,000 clones, with about 86% as singletons. V trimming: 3 bases; J trimming: 4 bases; junction bases outside the gene matches: 10. The CDR3 sequence is 16 residues long. Germline V gene data show CDR1 as SGHRS and CDR2 as YFSETQ.

The genes are TRBV5-1 and TRBJ2-3; 8 bases agree with TRBD2. This TCR derives from a man aged 45-65 years with active or convalescent COVID-19. The sample comprised peripheral blood. The CDR3 reads CASSSRELADADTQYF. CDR3 sequence (DNA): TGCGCCAGCAGCTCGCGCGAACTAGCGGACGCAGATACGCAGTATTTT.